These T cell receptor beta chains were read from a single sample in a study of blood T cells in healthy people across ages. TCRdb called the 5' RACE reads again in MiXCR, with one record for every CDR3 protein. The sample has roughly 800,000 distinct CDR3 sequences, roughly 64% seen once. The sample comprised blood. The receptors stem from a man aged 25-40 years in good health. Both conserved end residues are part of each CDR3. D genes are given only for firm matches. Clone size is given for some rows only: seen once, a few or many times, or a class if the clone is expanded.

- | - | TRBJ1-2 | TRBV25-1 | TGTGCCAGCAGTGCGGGCGGAGCTAACTATGGCTACACCTTC | CASSAGGANYGYTF
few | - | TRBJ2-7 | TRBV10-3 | TGTGCCATCAGTGGGTTCCCGGACTACGAGCAGTACTTC | CAISGFPDYEQYF
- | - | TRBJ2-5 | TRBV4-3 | TGCGCCAGCAGCCAAGTTGCGTTCGGCCAGAACAATAAAGAGACCCAGTACTTC | CASSQVAFGQNNKETQYF
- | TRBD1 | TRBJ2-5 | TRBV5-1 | TGCGCCAGCAGCGAAGACAGGGCCCGCACGGAGACCCAGTACTTC | CASSEDRARTETQYF
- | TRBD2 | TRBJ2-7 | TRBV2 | TGTGCCAGCAGTGAAGAACTAGCGATGAACGAGCAGTACTTC | CASSEELAMNEQYF
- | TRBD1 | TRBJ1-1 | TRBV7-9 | TGTGCCAGCACCCTAGGGGGACAGGAAGAAGCTTTCTTT | CASTLGGQEEAFF
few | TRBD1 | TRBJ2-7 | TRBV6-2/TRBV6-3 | TGTGCCAGCAGACGTACAGGGGGCGCTTCCTACGAGCAGTACTTC | CASRRTGGASYEQYF
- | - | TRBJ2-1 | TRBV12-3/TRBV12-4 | TGTGCCAGCAGTTTTTTTTCGCAGGGAGGTGTTAGTGATGAGCAGTTCTTC | CASSFFSQGGVSDEQFF
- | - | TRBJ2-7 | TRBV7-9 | TGTGCCAGCAGGAACGACAGGCGAAATGAGATATACAACGAGCAGTACTTC | CASRNDRRNEIYNEQYF
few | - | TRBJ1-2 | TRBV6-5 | TGTGCCAGCAGTTACTCGTTTAGAGCCTATGGCTACACCTTC | CASSYSFRAYGYTF
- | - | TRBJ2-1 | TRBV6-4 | TGTGCCAGCAGTGATCTTAACAATGAGCAGTTCTTC | CASSDLNNEQFF
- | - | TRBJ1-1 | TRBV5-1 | TGCGCCACCAAATCCGGGAGCACCAACATGAACACTGAAGCTTTCTTT | CATKSGSTNMNTEAFF
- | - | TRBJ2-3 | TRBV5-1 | TGCGCCAGCGGCGGGACAGTTACAGATACGCAGTATTTT | CASGGTVTDTQYF
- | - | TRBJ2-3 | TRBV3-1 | TGTGCCAGCAGCCAAGAGGCCGTGGCGCAGTATTTT | CASSQEAVAQYF
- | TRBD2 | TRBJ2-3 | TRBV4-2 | TGTGTCAGCAGCCAAGAAGAACTAGCGGGACGTGCAACGCAGTATTTT | CVSSQEELAGRATQYF
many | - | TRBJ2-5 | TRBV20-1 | TGCAGTGCCGAACTACAGGGCCGGGAGACCCAGTACTTC | CSAELQGRETQYF
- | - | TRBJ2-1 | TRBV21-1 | TGTGCCAGCAGCAAACCAGGGGCCCGGTACAATGAGCAGTTCTTC | CASSKPGARYNEQFF
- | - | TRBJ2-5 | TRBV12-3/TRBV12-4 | TGTGCCAGCAGTTTAATGCAGAACAATGAGCAGTACTTC | CASSLMQNNEQYF
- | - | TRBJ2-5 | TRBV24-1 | TGTGCCACCTCCTCCGGGGGCTCAGAGACCCAGTACTTC | CATSSGGSETQYF
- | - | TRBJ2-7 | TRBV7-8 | TGTGCCAGCAGCCAACGAGGGCTGTACTCCCTCTCACCCTACGAGCAGTACTTC | CASSQRGLYSLSPYEQYF